Below are 31 T cell receptor beta chains sequenced from a single sample in a study of blood T cell repertoires in COVID-19. Sequenced by immunoSEQ multiplex PCR; TCRdb stores in-frame clones only, minus some. The sample comprises 250,000 or so clones, approximately 80% of which are singletons, and roughly 1.8% rests with the top ten. Sequenced: PBMCs or T cells enriched from blood (not recorded which). Receptor source: a man in his sixties who had recovered from COVID-19.

This chain connects TRBV5-1 to TRBJ1-1; possibly TRBD1 for D (6 bases). The ends were cut back, 4 bases at V and 0 bases at J, with 16 bases in the middle. This CDR3 is 16 amino acids long. Germline V lookup: CDR1 SGHRS, CDR2 YFSETQ. This CDR3 is CASSPGGAVMNTEAFF. The CDR3, as DNA: TGCGCCAGCAGCCCCGGGGGGGCTGTTATGAACACTGAAGCTTTCTTT.

This clone was picked up many times. V gene TRBV10-3 combines with J gene TRBJ1-3; D remains ambiguous. The germline V and J ends were trimmed by 10 bases and 0 bases, with 7 bases remaining between them. This CDR3 is built from 12 residues. Germline V CDR1 and CDR2: ENHRY, SYGVKD. The chain's CDR3 is CATRTSGNTIYF. CDR3 nucleotide sequence: TGTGCCACGAGAACCTCTGGAAACACCATATATTTT.

The V and J genes are TRBV27 and TRBJ1-3; 9 bases line up with TRBD1. V shed 5 bases and J 6 bases; nucleotides not matched to a gene: 14. The CDR3 covers 17 residues. Germline CDR1 and CDR2: MNHEY and SMNVEV (reference sequence). Written as DNA, the CDR3 is TGTGCCAGCAGTCCGAGCATCCACAGGGGGCGGGTAAACACCATATATTTT. Protein: CASSPSIHRGRVNTIYF.

The rearrangement links TRBV19 to TRBJ2-7; TRBD1 matches at 7 bases. V was pared by 4 bases and J by 4 bases, with 1 base of the junction left unmatched. CDR3 length: 12 amino acids. CDR1 and CDR2 from the germline V gene are LNHDA and SQIVND (reference sequence). CDR3 nucleotide sequence: TGTGCCAGTAGTACAGGGGGATACGAGCAGTACTTC. Translation: CASSTGGYEQYF.

In this sample, this clone turned up once. The chain has TRBV5-1 and TRBJ1-4; no reliable D call. The V gene's germline CDR1 is SGHRS and CDR2 YFSETQ. CDR3 length equals 15 residues. V lost 0 bases, J lost 8 bases, and 14 bases lay in between. The CDR3 DNA reads TGCGCCAGCAGCTTGGGGCAGCTCTCGGGGGAAAAACTGTTTTTT. Its protein is CASSLGQLSGEKLFF.

The chain carries TRBV4-2 and TRBJ1-1; TRBD1 aligns across 9 bases. The V gene end was trimmed by 0 bases and the J gene end by 6 bases; junction bases not matched to a gene: 2. CDR1 and CDR2 (germline): LGHNA, YNFKEQ. The length of the CDR3 is 14 residues. CDR3 sequence (DNA): TGTGCCAGCAGCCAAGAGGACAGGGGATCTGAAGCTTTCTTT. It is translated as CASSQEDRGSEAFF.

This clone turned up a few times. The rearrangement links TRBV5-1 to TRBJ2-5, with D perhaps TRBD1 (6 bases). The germline V and J ends were trimmed by 3 bases and 7 bases, with 13 bases remaining between them. The CDR3 has 13 residues. The germline CDR1 and CDR2 sequences are SGHRS and YFSETQ. For the CDR3, the DNA is TGCGCCAGCAGCTCGACAGGATCAGGGACCCAGTACTTC. This sequence encodes CASSSTGSGTQYF.

The CDR3 region has the DNA TGTGCCAGCACCCGAAGTGGGACAGGTTCACCGGGGGAGCTGTTTTTT. Encoded protein: CASTRSGTGSPGELFF. The V and J genes are TRBV25-1 and TRBJ2-2; 8 bases are a match to TRBD1. The CDR3 spans 16 residues. V lost 7 bases to trimming and J lost 8 bases; unmatched junction nucleotides: 15. The germline V gene encodes CDR1 MGHDK and CDR2 SYGVNS. The whole variable domain, remainder taken from reference TRBV25-1 and TRBJ2-2, is EADIYQTPRYLVIGTGKKITLECSQTMGHDKMYWYQQDPGMELHLIHYSYGVNSTEKGDLSSESTVSRIRTEHFPLTLESARPSHTSQYLCASTRSGTGSPGELFFGEGSRLTVL.

The rearrangement joins TRBV2 to TRBJ1-5; 7 bases line up with TRBD1. The V segment lost 10 bases and the J segment 2 bases; nucleotides outside the gene matches: 5. The CDR3 covers 13 residues. Per germline, CDR1 SNHLY and CDR2 FYNNEI. DNA of the CDR3: TGTGCCACCAAAACAGGGGGCAATCAGCCCCAGCATTTT. Its protein is CATKTGGNQPQHF.

The chain combines TRBV6-5 with TRBJ1-6, with 7 bases matching TRBD1. This CDR3 is 14 amino acids long. The junction had 7 bases not matched to a gene; V was cut back by 5 bases and J by 9 bases. Germline values: CDR1 MNHEY, CDR2 SVGAGI. The CDR3 protein is CASSQDRLGSPLHF. The CDR3 bases are TGTGCCAGCAGTCAGGACAGGTTGGGTTCACCCCTCCACTTT.

This clone was seen a few times. This chain links TRBV5-4 with TRBJ2-2; 9 positions match TRBD1. In germline, CDR1 is SGHNT, CDR2 YYREEE (reference sequence). There are 15 residues in the CDR3. The ends lost 3 bases at V and 1 base at J; junction bases unmatched: 1. The CDR3 DNA is TGTGCCAGCAGCTGGGGACAGGGGAACACCGGGGAGCTGTTTTTT. This encodes CASSWGQGNTGELFF.

Remarks on this clone: Other DNA sequences from this sample encode an identical CDR3 as well. The chain links TRBV12-3 or TRBV12-4 to TRBJ1-2; 7 nucleotides align to TRBD1. Germline trimming cut 4 bases from V and 2 bases from J; bases unmatched to any gene: 1. This CDR3 contains 13 residues. This CDR3 is CASSWTGNYGYTF. CDR3 coding DNA: TGTGCCAGCAGTTGGACAGGAAACTATGGCTACACCTTC.

This clone was seen only a few times. The V gene is TRBV11-1, the J gene TRBJ2-7, with a possible D match to TRBD1 (5 bases). V lost 5 bases and J 6 bases, leaving 17 bases between the germline ends. Germline-derived CDR1 and CDR2 are SGHAT and FQDESV (reference sequence). The CDR3 has 14 residues. CDR3 bases: TGTGCCAGCAGCAATAACAGGATCCGGCTCGAGCAGTACTTC. This translates into CASSNNRIRLEQYF.

The chain recombines TRBV6-1 with TRBJ2-5; 9 positions match TRBD1. Germline CDR1 reads MNHNS; CDR2 reads SASEGT. The CDR3 totals 16 residues. Losses at the gene ends were 2 bases for V and 5 bases for J; bases not matched to a gene: 9. CDR3: CASSEMGTGGRETQYF. In DNA, the CDR3 is TGTGCCAGCAGTGAAATGGGAACAGGGGGCAGGGAGACCCAGTACTTC.

The rearrangement links TRBV4-1 to TRBJ1-2; TRBD1 might be the D (6 bases). Deletions cut 4 bases from V and 6 bases from J, with 21 bases between. The CDR3 is made up of 16 amino acids. Germline V gene sequence: CDR1 MGHRA, CDR2 YSYEKL. CDR3 nucleotide sequence: TGCGCCAGCAGCCGAGAGCCTCGGGACACTCGAGATGGCTACACCTTC. This sequence encodes CASSREPRDTRDGYTF.

The chain carries TRBV6-5 and TRBJ1-1; D perhaps matches TRBD1 (5 bases). V lost 2 bases to trimming and J lost 10 bases, with 14 bases between them. The CDR3 is made up of 13 amino acids. Germline V lookup: CDR1 MNHEY, CDR2 SVGAGI. CDR3 amino acids: CASSYSRDGGAFF. The DNA of the CDR3 is TGTGCCAGCAGTTACAGCCGGGACGGGGGAGCTTTCTTT.

The count of this clone is one. The rearrangement joins TRBV7-3 to TRBJ2-3, with TRBD2 matching over 9 bases. The CDR3 contains 15 residues. V was clipped by 0 bases and J by 5 bases; unmatched bases: 3. Germline CDR1 is SGHTA and CDR2 is FQGTGA. The CDR3 region has the DNA TGTGCCAGCAGCTTAACTGCGGGGGGGCGAGATACGCAGTATTTT. It yields the protein CASSLTAGGRDTQYF.

The V gene is TRBV7-2, the J gene TRBJ2-5, with TRBD1 matching over 10 bases. V shed 0 bases and J 5 bases; nucleotides not matched to a gene: 6. Germline V gene lookup returns CDR1 SGHTA and CDR2 FQGNSA. This CDR3 spans 16 amino acids. CDR3 residues: CASSLAGTGVRETQYF. The CDR3 DNA reads TGTGCCAGCAGCTTAGCCGGGACAGGGGTTCGGGAGACCCAGTACTTC.

The chain is built from TRBV4-3 and TRBJ2-7; 7 bases agree with TRBD2. This CDR3 comprises 16 residues. Trimming at V came to 0 bases and at J to 2 bases, leaving 7 bases not matched to a gene. Germline assignment: CDR1 LGHNA and CDR2 YSLEER. The CDR3 region has the DNA TGCGCCAGCAGCCAAGATTTGGGCGGGGGAACCTACGAGCAGTACTTC. It specifies CASSQDLGGGTYEQYF.

The chain combines TRBV19 with TRBJ2-3; no definite D call. Per germline, CDR1 LNHDA and CDR2 SQIVND (reference sequence). This CDR3 region has 12 residues. V was shortened by 3 bases and J by 4 bases, with 5 bases between the two germline ends. The CDR3 region has the DNA TGTGCCAGTAGTATCTCTTCAGATACGCAGTATTTT. Translation: CASSISSDTQYF. The complete variable domain, with remaining parts taken from reference TRBV19 and TRBJ2-3, reads DGGITQSPKYLFRKEGQNVTLSCEQNLNHDAMYWYRQDPGQGLRLIYYSQIVNDFQKGDIAEGYSVSREKKESFPLTVTSAQKNPTAFYLCASSISSDTQYFGPGTRLTVL.

The rearrangement joins TRBV19 to TRBJ1-1; 8 nucleotides agree with TRBD1. The junction had 7 bases not matched to a gene; V was cut back by 6 bases and J by 4 bases. Germline V gene lookup returns CDR1 LNHDA and CDR2 SQIVND (reference sequence). This CDR3 is built from 14 residues. The CDR3 protein is CASRETGVSTEAFF. For the CDR3, the DNA is TGTGCCAGTAGGGAGACAGGGGTTAGCACTGAAGCTTTCTTT.

V gene TRBV5-6 combines with J gene TRBJ1-6; D gene uncertain. The CDR3 consists of 13 residues. V lost 4 bases and J 9 bases, leaving 11 bases between the germline ends. Germline CDR1 and CDR2: SGHDT and YYEEEE. This CDR3 reads CASSTLWSSPLHF. The CDR3 DNA reads TGTGCCAGCAGCACCCTTTGGAGTTCACCCCTCCACTTT. The full variable domain, its missing parts supplied by reference TRBV5-6 and TRBJ1-6, is DAGVTQSPTHLIKTRGQQVTLRCSPKSGHDTVSWYQQALGQGPQFIFQYYEEEERQRGNFPDRFSGHQFPNYSSELNVNALLLGDSALYLCASSTLWSSPLHFGNGTRLTVT.

V and J are TRBV4-3 and TRBJ2-1; 7 nucleotides align to TRBD1. The germline CDR1 and CDR2 sequences are LGHNA and YSLEER. The CDR3 covers 16 residues. V lost 1 base to trimming and J lost 0 bases; unmatched junction nucleotides: 3. CDR3 nucleotide sequence: TGCGCCAGCAGCCAAGGCTACAGGGGCTCCTACAATGAGCAGTTCTTC. Translated, it gives CASSQGYRGSYNEQFF.

The chain is built from TRBV7-9 and TRBJ2-1; 10 bases are a match to TRBD1. CDR1 and CDR2 (germline): SEHNR, FQNEAQ (reference sequence). This CDR3 comprises 17 residues. After removal of 5 bases from V and 7 bases from J, the junction contained 14 bases not matched to a gene. In DNA, the CDR3 is TGTGCCAGCAGCCCACCGAGAGAGACAGGGGGCCGAAATGAGCAGTTCTTC. Protein sequence: CASSPPRETGGRNEQFF. Using reference TRBV7-9 and TRBJ2-1 for the parts outside the CDR3, the full variable domain is DTGVSQNPRHKITKRGQNVTFRCDPISEHNRLYWYRQTLGQGPEFLTYFQNEAQLEKSRLLSDRFSAERPKGSFSTLEIQRTEQGDSAMYLCASSPPRETGGRNEQFFGPGTRLTVL.

CDR3 loop: CASSLRTSGGSQTQYF. CDR3 in DNA: TGTGCCAGCAGCCTTCGGACTAGCGGGGGCAGCCAGACCCAGTACTTC. The V gene is TRBV7-2, the J gene TRBJ2-5, with TRBD2 identical over 13 bases. The germline V gene encodes CDR1 SGHTA and CDR2 FQGNSA. The CDR3 has 16 amino acids. Germline trimming cut 5 bases from V and 6 bases from J; bases unmatched to any gene: 9.

The chain has TRBV18 and TRBJ1-2; no clear D gene. CDR1 and CDR2 (germline): KGHSH, LQKENI. The CDR3 runs 13 residues. The ends were cut back, 1 base at V and 2 bases at J, with 5 bases in the middle. CDR3 nucleotide sequence: TGTGCCAGCTCACCACGAGGGAACTATGGCTACACCTTC. It yields the protein CASSPRGNYGYTF.

V usage is TRBV12-5 and J usage is TRBJ1-2; possibly TRBD1 for D (5 bases). The CDR3 sequence is 13 residues long. Germline V CDR1 and CDR2: LGHNT, FRNRAP. Deletions cut 7 bases from V and 8 bases from J, with 17 bases between. The CDR3 DNA reads TGTGCTAGTGACGTGGGGCAGGAGAAAGGCTACACCTTC. It translates to CASDVGQEKGYTF.

The CDR3 bases are TGCGCCAGCAGCCGTGGGGACAGCGGGGAGCTGTTTTTT. Encoded protein: CASSRGDSGELFF. This chain uses TRBV5-1 with TRBJ2-2; 7 bases align to TRBD1. This CDR3 has 13 residues. CDR1 is SGHRS and CDR2 is YFSETQ in the germline V gene. J gave up 7 bases and V 4 bases, and 4 bases lay outside the gene matches.

The chain links TRBV5-1 to TRBJ2-3; 10 bases are a match to TRBD2. Losses at the gene ends were 3 bases for V and 3 bases for J; bases not matched to a gene: 7. Looked up from germline, CDR1 is SGHRS and CDR2 is YFSETQ. The CDR3 is 16 residues long. CDR3 protein: CASSSGLALRTDTQYF. In DNA, the CDR3 is TGCGCCAGCAGCTCGGGACTAGCGTTACGTACAGATACGCAGTATTTT.

This clone was detected once. CDR3 DNA: TGTGCCAGCAGCCGGGGACTAGCGGGGTCCGGGGAGCTGTTTTTT. Encoded protein: CASSRGLAGSGELFF. The V and J genes are TRBV7-9 and TRBJ2-2, with 13 bases that match TRBD2. Germline V gene lookup returns CDR1 SEHNR and CDR2 FQNEAQ (reference sequence). The CDR3 extends over 15 amino acids. J was trimmed by 6 bases and V by 5 bases; bases with no gene match: 3.

The chain joins TRBV19 to TRBJ1-4; no reliable D call. V shed 7 bases and J shed 0 bases, with 15 bases lying between them. The CDR3 runs to 16 residues. CDR1 is LNHDA and CDR2 is SQIVND in the germline V gene (reference sequence). CDR3: CASNSPAEATNEKLFF. CDR3 DNA: TGTGCCAGTAACTCACCCGCGGAAGCAACTAATGAAAAACTGTTTTTT.